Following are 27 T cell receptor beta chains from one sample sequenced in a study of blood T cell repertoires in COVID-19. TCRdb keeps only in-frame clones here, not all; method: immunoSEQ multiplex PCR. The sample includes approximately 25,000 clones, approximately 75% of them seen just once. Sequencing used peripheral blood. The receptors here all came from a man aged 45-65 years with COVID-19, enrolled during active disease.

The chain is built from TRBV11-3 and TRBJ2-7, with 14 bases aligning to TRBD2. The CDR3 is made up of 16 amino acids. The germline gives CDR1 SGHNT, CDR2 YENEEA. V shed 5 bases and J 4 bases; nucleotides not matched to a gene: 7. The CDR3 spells CASSKIGTSGSYEQYF. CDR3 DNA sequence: TGTGCCAGCAGCAAAATTGGGACTAGCGGGAGTTACGAGCAGTACTTC.

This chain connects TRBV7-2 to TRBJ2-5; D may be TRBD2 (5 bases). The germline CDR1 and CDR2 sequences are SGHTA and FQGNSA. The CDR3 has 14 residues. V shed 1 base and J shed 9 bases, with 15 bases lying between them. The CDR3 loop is CASSLVDFGKAQYF. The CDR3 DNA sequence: TGTGCCAGCAGCTTAGTGGACTTTGGAAAAGCCCAGTACTTC.

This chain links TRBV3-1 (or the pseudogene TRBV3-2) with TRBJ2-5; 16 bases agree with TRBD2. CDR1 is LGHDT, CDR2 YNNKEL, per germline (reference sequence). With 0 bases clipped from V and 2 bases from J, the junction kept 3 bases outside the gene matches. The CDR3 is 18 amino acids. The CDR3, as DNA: TGTGCCAGCAGCCAAGAAGTGGGACTAGCGGGGGGGCAAGAGACCCAGTACTTC. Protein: CASSQEVGLAGGQETQYF.

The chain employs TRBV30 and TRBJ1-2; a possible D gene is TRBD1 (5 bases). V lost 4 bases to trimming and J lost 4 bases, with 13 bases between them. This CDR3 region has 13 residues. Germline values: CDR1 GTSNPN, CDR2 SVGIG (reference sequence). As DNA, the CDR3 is TGTGCCTGGACAAGGGGCGCTGGCTATGGCTACACCTTC. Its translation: CAWTRGAGYGYTF.

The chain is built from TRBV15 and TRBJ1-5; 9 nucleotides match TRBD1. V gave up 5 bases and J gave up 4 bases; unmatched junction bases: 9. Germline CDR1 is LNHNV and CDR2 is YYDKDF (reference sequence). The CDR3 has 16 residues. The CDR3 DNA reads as TGTGCCACCAGCGGGGGGTCCGGGACAGGGAATCAGCCCCAGCATTTT. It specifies CATSGGSGTGNQPQHF.

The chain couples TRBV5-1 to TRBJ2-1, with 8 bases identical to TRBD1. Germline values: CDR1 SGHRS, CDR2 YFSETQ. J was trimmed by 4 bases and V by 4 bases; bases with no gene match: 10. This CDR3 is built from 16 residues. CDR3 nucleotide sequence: TGCGCCAGCAGCCGCCTTCCAGGACAGGGTTACAATGAGCAGTTCTTC. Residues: CASSRLPGQGYNEQFF.

The CDR3 DNA reads as TGTGCCAGCTCACCACGCGGGGGGGCCTCTCGTAACGAGCAGTACTTC. It is translated as CASSPRGGASRNEQYF. The chain has TRBV18 and TRBJ2-7, with TRBD2 identical over 9 bases. This CDR3 comprises 16 residues. Germline loops: CDR1 KGHSH, CDR2 LQKENI. With V trimmed by 1 base and J by 5 bases, 9 bases remained unmatched.

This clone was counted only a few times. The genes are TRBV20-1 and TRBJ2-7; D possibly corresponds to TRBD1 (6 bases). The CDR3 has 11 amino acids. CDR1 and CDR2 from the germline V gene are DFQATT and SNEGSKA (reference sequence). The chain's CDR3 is CGGQRGYEQYF. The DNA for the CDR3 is TGCGGGGGCCAGAGAGGCTACGAGCAGTACTTC.

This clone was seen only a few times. CDR3 nucleotides: TGTGCCAGCAGCTTAGGGCAGGGGGGTATTGAAAAACTGTTTTTT. This translates into CASSLGQGGIEKLFF. The rearrangement links TRBV11-2 to TRBJ1-4, with 7 bases fitting TRBD1. The CDR3 is 15 amino acids. Looked up from germline, CDR1 is SGHAT and CDR2 is FQNNGV. The trim removed 1 base at V and 7 bases at J, leaving 6 bases unmatched.

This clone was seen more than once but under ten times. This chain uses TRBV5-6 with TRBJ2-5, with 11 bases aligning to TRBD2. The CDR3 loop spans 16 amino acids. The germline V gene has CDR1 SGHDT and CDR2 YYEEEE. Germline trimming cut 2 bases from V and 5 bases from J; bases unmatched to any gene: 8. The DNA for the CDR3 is TGTGCCAGCAGCTTCCGACTAGCGGGACCCTGGGAGACCCAGTACTTC. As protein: CASSFRLAGPWETQYF.

CDR3 sequence (DNA): TGCAGCTCCCGGACAGGGTTTAACTATGGCTACACCTTC. The encoded protein is CSSRTGFNYGYTF. V and J are TRBV29-1 and TRBJ1-2, with 8 positions matching TRBD1. Germline V gene sequence: CDR1 SQVTM, CDR2 ANQGSEA. This CDR3 comprises 13 residues. Trimming removed 8 bases from V and 1 base from J; junction bases left unmatched: 6.

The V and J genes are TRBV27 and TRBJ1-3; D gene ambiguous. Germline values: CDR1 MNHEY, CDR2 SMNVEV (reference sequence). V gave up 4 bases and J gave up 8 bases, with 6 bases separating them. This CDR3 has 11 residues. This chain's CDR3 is CASSSGDTIYF. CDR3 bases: TGTGCCAGCAGTTCGGGTGACACCATATATTTT.

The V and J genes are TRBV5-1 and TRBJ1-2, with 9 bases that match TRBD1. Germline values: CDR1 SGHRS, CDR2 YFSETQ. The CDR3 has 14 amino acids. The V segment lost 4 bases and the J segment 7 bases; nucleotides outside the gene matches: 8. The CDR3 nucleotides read TGCGCCAGCAGCAGCGCCGGGACAGGGTTTGGCTACACCTTC. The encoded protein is CASSSAGTGFGYTF.

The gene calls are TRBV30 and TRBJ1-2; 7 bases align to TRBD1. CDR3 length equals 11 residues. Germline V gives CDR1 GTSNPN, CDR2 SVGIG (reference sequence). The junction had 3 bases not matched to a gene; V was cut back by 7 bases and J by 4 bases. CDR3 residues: CASYRGYGYTF. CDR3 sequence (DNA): TGTGCCTCTTACAGGGGCTATGGCTACACCTTC.

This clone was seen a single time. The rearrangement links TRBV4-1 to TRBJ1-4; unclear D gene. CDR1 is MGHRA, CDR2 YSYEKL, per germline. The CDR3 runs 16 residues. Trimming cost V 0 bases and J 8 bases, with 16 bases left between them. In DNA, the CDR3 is TGCGCCAGCAGCCAAGACGGCACGGAGCGAATCGAAAAACTGTTTTTT. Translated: CASSQDGTERIEKLFF.

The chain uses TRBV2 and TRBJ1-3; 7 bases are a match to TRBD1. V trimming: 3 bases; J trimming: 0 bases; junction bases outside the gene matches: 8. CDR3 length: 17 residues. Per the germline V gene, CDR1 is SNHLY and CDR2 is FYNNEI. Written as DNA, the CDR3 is TGTGCCAGCAGTGACCGGGACAGACTGCTCTCTGGAAACACCATATATTTT. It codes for CASSDRDRLLSGNTIYF.

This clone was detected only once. This CDR3 is CASSLAIDGRVDYGYTF. The CDR3, as DNA: TGTGCCAGCAGCTTAGCGATTGATGGCAGGGTGGACTATGGCTACACCTTC. The gene calls are TRBV7-9 and TRBJ1-2; D perhaps matches TRBD1 (5 bases). The CDR3 runs to 17 residues. The germline V gene has CDR1 SEHNR and CDR2 FQNEAQ (reference sequence). The germline V and J ends were trimmed by 0 bases and 3 bases, with 17 bases remaining between them.

CDR3 sequence: CASSPDTVGNQPQHF. The CDR3 DNA sequence: TGTGCCAGCTCACCCGACACGGTGGGCAATCAGCCCCAGCATTTT. This sequence joins TRBV18 and TRBJ1-5, with D unresolved. Trimming left V 3 bases short and J 2 bases short, with 11 bases between. The CDR3 totals 15 residues. Germline V CDR1 and CDR2: KGHSH, LQKENI.

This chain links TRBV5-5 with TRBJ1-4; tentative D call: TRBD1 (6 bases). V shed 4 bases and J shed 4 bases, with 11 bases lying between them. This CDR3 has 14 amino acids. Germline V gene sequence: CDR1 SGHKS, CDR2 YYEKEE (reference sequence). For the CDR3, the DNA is TGTGCCAGCAGCCTACTGGACAGTAATGAAAAACTGTTTTTT. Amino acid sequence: CASSLLDSNEKLFF.

CDR3 region: CASSLVGQFGYTF. The CDR3 nucleotides are TGTGCCAGCAGCTTGGTTGGACAGTTCGGCTACACCTTC. This chain connects TRBV5-4 to TRBJ1-2; possible D gene TRBD1, 6 bases. The length of the CDR3 is 13 residues. The V gene lost 0 bases and the J gene lost 8 bases, with 11 bases spanning the gap. CDR1 and CDR2 (germline): SGHNT, YYREEE (reference sequence).

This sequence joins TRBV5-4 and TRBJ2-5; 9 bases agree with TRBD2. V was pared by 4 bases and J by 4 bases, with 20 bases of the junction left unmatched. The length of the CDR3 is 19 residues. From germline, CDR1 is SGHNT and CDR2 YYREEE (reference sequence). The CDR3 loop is CASSPSASGGRGGRETQYF. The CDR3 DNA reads TGTGCCAGCAGCCCCTCGGCCAGCGGGGGGCGAGGGGGGAGAGAGACCCAGTACTTC.

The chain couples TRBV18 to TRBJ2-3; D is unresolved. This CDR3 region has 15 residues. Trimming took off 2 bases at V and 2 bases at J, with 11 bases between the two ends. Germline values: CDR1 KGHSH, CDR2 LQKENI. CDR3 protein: CASSPSARLTDTQYF. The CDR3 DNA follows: TGTGCCAGCTCACCATCAGCGCGACTCACAGATACGCAGTATTTT.

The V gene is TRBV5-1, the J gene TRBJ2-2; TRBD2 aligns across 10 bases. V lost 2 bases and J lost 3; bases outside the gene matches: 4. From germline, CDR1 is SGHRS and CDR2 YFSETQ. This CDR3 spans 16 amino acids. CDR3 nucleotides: TGCGCCAGCAGCTTCTTAGCGGGAGGTGACACCGGGGAGCTGTTTTTT. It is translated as CASSFLAGGDTGELFF.

CDR3 DNA sequence: TGCGCCAGCACCCTAAATCTCGGAGGGGCTGGAGATACGCAGTATTTT. Its translation is CASTLNLGGAGDTQYF. The chain is built from TRBV5-1 and TRBJ2-3; D is possibly TRBD2 (6 bases). The CDR3 is 16 amino acids. The germline V and J ends were trimmed by 6 bases and 5 bases, with 22 bases remaining between them. The V gene's germline CDR1 is SGHRS and CDR2 YFSETQ.

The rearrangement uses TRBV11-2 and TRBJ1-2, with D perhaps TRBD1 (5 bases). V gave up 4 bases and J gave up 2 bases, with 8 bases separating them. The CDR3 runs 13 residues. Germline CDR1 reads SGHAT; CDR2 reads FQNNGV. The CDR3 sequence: CASSSDKNYGYTF. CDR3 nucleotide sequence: TGTGCCAGCAGCTCGGACAAGAACTATGGCTACACCTTC.

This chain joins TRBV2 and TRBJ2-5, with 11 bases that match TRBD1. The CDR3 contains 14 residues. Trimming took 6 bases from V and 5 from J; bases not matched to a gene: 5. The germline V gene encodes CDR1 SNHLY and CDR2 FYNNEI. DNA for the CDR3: TGTGCCAGCAGCTGGGGACAGGGGGGCGAGACCCAGTACTTC. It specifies CASSWGQGGETQYF.

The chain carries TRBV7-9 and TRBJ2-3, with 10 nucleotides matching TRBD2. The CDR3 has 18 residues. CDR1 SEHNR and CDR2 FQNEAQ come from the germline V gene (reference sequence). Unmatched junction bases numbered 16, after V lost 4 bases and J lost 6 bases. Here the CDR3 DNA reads TGTGCCAGCAGCTCCCATAGCGGGGGGTACGGGCCGGCTGATACGCAGTATTTT. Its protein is CASSSHSGGYGPADTQYF.